These 30 T cell receptor beta chains share one sample of origin, sequenced in a study of blood T cells in healthy people across ages. For the second PCR, which ran for about 6 to 12 cycles, a sample-barcoded 5' primer and a J-beta primer mix were used. Via MiXCR, TCRdb re-called the 5' RACE reads, giving one row per CDR3 protein. The table includes approximately 800,000 distinct CDR3 sequences, about a quarter detected once. These data were likewise used in another study, on T cells of mothers and their children.

The material sequenced was blood. Receptors originate from a boy younger than 18 in good health.

This clonotype was detected only a few times. The rearrangement uses TRBV25-1 and TRBJ2-3, with 9 positions matching TRBD2. V trimming: 4 bases; J trimming: 6 bases; junction bases outside the gene matches: 14. The length of the CDR3 is 17 residues. CDR1 and CDR2 from the germline V gene are MGHDK and SYGVNS. The CDR3 is CASSGSVGSGGGDTQYF. The DNA for the CDR3 is TGTGCCAGCAGTGGGTCGGTGGGTAGCGGGGGTGGTGATACGCAGTATTTT.

This clonotype came up a few times. The junction differs from germline at one of its ends, possibly a read error. The rearrangement joins TRBV20-1 to TRBJ2-7, with D perhaps matching TRBD1 or TRBD2 (5 bases each). This CDR3 has 11 residues. Germline V CDR1 and CDR2: DFQATT, SNEGSKA (reference sequence). The CDR3 DNA follows: TGCAGTGCGAGAGCTGAGGGGAAGTGGTACTTC. Translation: CSARAEGKWYF.

This chain uses TRBV4-2 with TRBJ2-6, with a tentative D call TRBD1 (5 bases). The CDR3 is 17 residues long. The V and J ends lost 8 bases and 0 bases respectively, with 17 bases between them. Germline CDR1 and CDR2: LGHNA and YNFKEQ. In nucleotides, the CDR3 is TGTGCCAGCTGCCGCTTCGACAGATCCTCTGGGGCCAACGTCCTGACTTTC. Translating gives CASCRFDRSSGANVLTF.

This clonotype was observed a few times. The chain couples TRBV6-6 to TRBJ2-6, with TRBD1 as a possible D gene (6 bases). The germline V gene has CDR1 MNHNY and CDR2 SVGAGI (reference sequence). This CDR3 region has 14 residues. V shed 8 bases and J shed 4 bases, with 12 bases lying between them. CDR3 protein: CASASGAGANVLTF. DNA for the CDR3: TGTGCCAGCGCCTCAGGGGCCGGGGCCAACGTCCTGACTTTC.

As DNA, the CDR3 is TGTGCCAGCAGCTTAGGCCCAGCGGGGGGGCCCCAGCATACGCAGTATTTT. This encodes CASSLGPAGGPQHTQYF. The chain carries TRBV7-2 and TRBJ2-3; 10 bases line up with TRBD2. CDR3 length: 17 amino acids. The germline V gene has CDR1 SGHTA and CDR2 FQGNSA. V gave up 1 base and J gave up 7 bases; unmatched junction bases: 11.

This chain joins TRBV7-2 and TRBJ2-6; D ambiguous. Germline values: CDR1 SGHTA, CDR2 FQGNSA. CDR3 size: 14 residues. Trimming cost V 4 bases and J 5 bases, with 9 bases left between them. The DNA of the CDR3 is TGTGCCAGCAGCTCATTAGCCAGGGCCAACGTCCTGACTTTC. Translation: CASSSLARANVLTF. The complete variable domain, with remaining parts taken from reference TRBV7-2 and TRBJ2-6, reads GAGVSQSPSNKVTEKGKDVELRCDPISGHTALYWYRQSLGQGLEFLIYFQGNSAPDKSGLPSDRFSAERTGGSVSTLTIQRTQQEDSAVYLCASSSLARANVLTFGAGSRLTVL.

The V and J genes are TRBV7-9 and TRBJ2-1; no clear D. From germline, CDR1 is SEHNR and CDR2 FQNEAQ (reference sequence). This CDR3 contains 14 residues. The V end lost 8 bases, the J end lost 3 bases, and 14 bases lay between the germline ends. CDR3 in amino acids: CASGPVGNYNEQFF. In DNA form, the CDR3 reads TGTGCCAGCGGTCCAGTAGGGAACTACAATGAGCAGTTCTTC.

This clonotype was counted between two and nine times. The chain recombines TRBV28 with TRBJ2-7, with 7 positions matching TRBD1. CDR1 and CDR2 from the germline V gene are MDHEN and SYDVKM. CDR3 length: 16 amino acids. V was pared by 4 bases and J by 3 bases, with 12 bases of the junction left unmatched. This CDR3 reads CASSSTGAGGFYEQYF. Written as DNA, the CDR3 is TGTGCCAGCAGTTCAACCGGGGCAGGGGGTTTCTACGAGCAGTACTTC.

The V and J genes are TRBV2 and TRBJ1-2; D is ambiguous. The CDR3 length is 12 residues. V lost 3 bases and J 3 bases, leaving 5 bases between the germline ends. Germline V gene data show CDR1 as SNHLY and CDR2 as FYNNEI. The CDR3 DNA is TGTGCCAGCAGTGACCAATACTATGGCTACACCTTC. Translating it yields CASSDQYYGYTF. The whole variable domain, remainder taken from reference TRBV2 and TRBJ1-2, is EPEVTQTPSHQVTQMGQEVILRCVPISNHLYFYWYRQILGQKVEFLVSFYNNEISEKSEIFDDQFSVERPDGSNFTLKIRSTKLEDSAMYFCASSDQYYGYTFGSGTRLTVV.

This clonotype was observed a few times. The junction departs from germline at one end; a sequencing error may be responsible. The gene calls are TRBV5-1 and TRBJ2-5; no reliable D call. The CDR3 contains 12 residues. In germline, CDR1 is SGHRS, CDR2 YFSETQ. The CDR3 loop reads CASGFGQETQYF. CDR3 nucleotides: TGCGCCAGCGGCTTCGGGCAAGAGACCCAGTACTTC.

The CDR3 DNA sequence: TGTGCCAGCAGTTGGGGTCAAGTGGTAAATTCACCCCTCCACTTT. As protein: CASSWGQVVNSPLHF. The chain uses TRBV12-3 or TRBV12-4 and TRBJ1-6; no reliable D call. This CDR3 is 15 amino acids long. The germline V and J ends were trimmed by 4 bases and 7 bases, with 14 bases remaining between them.

J is TRBJ1-2 and V is TRBV12-3 or TRBV12-4, with D unresolved. The CDR3 extends over 14 amino acids. V was cut by 6 bases and J by 2 bases, with 13 bases left in between. The CDR3 spells CASRGRGLNYGYTF. CDR3 bases: TGTGCCAGCAGAGGCCGCGGGTTAAACTATGGCTACACCTTC.

CDR3 in amino acids: CASSLVRARRPDEQFF. CDR3 sequence (DNA): TGTGCCAGCAGTTTAGTTAGGGCCCGCCGGCCCGATGAGCAGTTCTTC. This rearrangement joins TRBV28 to TRBJ2-5, with unresolved D. The DNA end is more similar to TRBJ2-1, so the J call may be wrong. CDR3 size: 16 residues. Germline lookup yields CDR1 MDHEN and CDR2 SYDVKM.

This clonotype showed up many times. The V gene is TRBV5-1, the J gene TRBJ2-5; 8 positions match TRBD1. The J call may be wrong; the DNA end is better matched by TRBJ2-7. The germline V gene encodes CDR1 SGHRS and CDR2 YFSETQ. The CDR3 contains 13 residues. CDR3 loop: CASSGTGPYEQYF. The CDR3 DNA is TGCGCCAGCTCCGGGACAGGCCCCTACGAGCAGTACTTC.

This clonotype was found a few times. The rearrangement joins TRBV15 to TRBJ2-1; 10 bases line up with TRBD2. Looked up from germline, CDR1 is LNHNV and CDR2 is YYDKDF (reference sequence). The CDR3 has 16 residues. The trim removed 1 base at V and 3 bases at J, leaving 3 bases unmatched. CDR3 nucleotide sequence: TGTGCCACCAGCAGAGCTAGCGGGAGAATCTACAATGAGCAGTTCTTC. Its protein product is CATSRASGRIYNEQFF.

The genes are TRBV12-3 or TRBV12-4 and TRBJ1-5; 7 bases align to TRBD1. The trim removed 3 bases at V and 3 bases at J, leaving 11 bases unmatched. This CDR3 spans 17 amino acids. The CDR3 nucleotides are TGTGCCAGCAGTTTGAACAGGGGCAGGTCACTCAATCAGCCCCAGCATTTT. Its translation is CASSLNRGRSLNQPQHF.

As for this clonotype: Its ends do not fully match the called genes, so a read error is possible. This sequence joins TRBV11-2 and TRBJ2-5, with 12 positions matching TRBD2. The germline CDR1 and CDR2 sequences are SGHAT and FQNNGV. This CDR3 has 12 amino acids. This chain's CDR3 is CASSLLAGGVFF. CDR3 DNA sequence: TGTGCCAGCAGCTTACTAGCGGGGGGGGTGTTCTTC. The full variable domain, in which reference TRBV11-2 and TRBJ2-5 provide the parts outside the CDR3, is EAGVAQSPRYKIIEKRQSVAFWCNPISGHATLYWYQQILGQGPKLLIQFQNNGVVDDSQLPKDRFSAERLKGVDSTLKIQPAKLEDSAVYLCASSLLAGGVFFGPGTRLLVL.

The V and J genes are TRBV28 and TRBJ2-5; unclear D gene. Trimming pared 4 bases from V and 7 bases from J, leaving 10 bases between. Germline lookup yields CDR1 MDHEN and CDR2 SYDVKM. CDR3 length equals 12 residues. The CDR3 DNA reads TGTGCCAGCAGTTGGGCAGCCCGGACCCAGTACTTC. It translates to CASSWAARTQYF.

This clonotype turned up a few times. The gene calls are TRBV20-1 and TRBJ2-5; 15 bases are shared with TRBD2. The V and J ends lost 0 bases and 1 base, in that order; junction bases with no gene match: 6. The CDR3 runs to 18 residues. Germline values: CDR1 DFQATT, CDR2 SNEGSKA (reference sequence). CDR3 region: CSARDRGLAGGIQETQYF. CDR3 nucleotides: TGCAGTGCTAGAGATCGGGGACTAGCGGGGGGAATCCAAGAGACCCAGTACTTC.

This clonotype was picked up a small number of times. The DNA for the CDR3 is TGCGCCAGCAGCCAGGGGGCGGGGCTTCAGTACTTC. Its translation is CASSQGAGLQYF. The gene calls are TRBV4-1 and TRBJ2-4; D could derive from TRBD1 or TRBD2 (6 bases each). CDR1 and CDR2 (germline): MGHRA, YSYEKL. The CDR3 is 12 residues long. Between the trimmed V and J ends, which lost 3 bases and 11 bases, there was a span of 11 bases.

About this clonotype: Compared with germline, one end of the junction differs, possibly owing to a read error. J is TRBJ1-1 and V is TRBV5-1; D gene ambiguous. CDR3 length: 11 residues. Germline assignment: CDR1 SGHRS and CDR2 YFSETQ. In DNA, the CDR3 is TGCGCCGGCAGCTTGGATGCCGCATTGAGCTTT. It codes for CAGSLDAALSF.

This clonotype has only a few counts. The chain is built from TRBV7-6 and TRBJ2-1; the D gene could be TRBD1 or TRBD2 (5 bases each). Germline lookup yields CDR1 SGHVS and CDR2 FNYEAQ. V gave up 1 base and J gave up 3 bases, with 16 bases separating them. The CDR3 has 17 amino acids. In DNA form, the CDR3 reads TGTGCCAGCAGCTTAGTTCTCGAGTGGGGGTTCTACAATGAGCAGTTCTTC. This translates into CASSLVLEWGFYNEQFF. Full variable domain (rest looked up from reference TRBV7-6 and TRBJ2-1): GAGVSQSPRYKVTKRGQDVALRCDPISGHVSLYWYRQALGQGPEFLTYFNYEAQQDKSGLPNDRFSAERPEGSISTLTIQRTEQRDSAMYRCASSLVLEWGFYNEQFFGPGTRLTVL.

This clonotype was observed a few times. V usage is TRBV6-5 and J usage is TRBJ2-2; D uncertain. CDR1 MNHEY and CDR2 SVGAGI come from the germline V gene. Trimming took off 6 bases at V and 1 base at J, with 12 bases between the two ends. The CDR3 extends over 15 amino acids. The CDR3 DNA sequence: TGTGCCAGCAGGCCAAGACCCGAGAACACCGGGGAGCTGTTTTTT. Its protein product is CASRPRPENTGELFF.

V usage is TRBV20-1 and J usage is TRBJ2-6; no clear D. Germline V gene sequence: CDR1 DFQATT, CDR2 SNEGSKA (reference sequence). The CDR3 consists of 15 residues. The V and J ends lost 0 bases and 0 bases respectively, with 6 bases between them. The DNA for the CDR3 is TGCAGTGCTAGAGATCGTACCTCTGGGGCCAACGTCCTGACTTTC. Translating gives CSARDRTSGANVLTF.

In its sample, this clonotype was seen a few times. V gene TRBV13 combines with J gene TRBJ2-5; D remains ambiguous. CDR3 size: 14 residues. The V and J ends lost 3 bases and 6 bases respectively, with 14 bases between them. Germline V lookup: CDR1 PRHDT, CDR2 FYEKMQ (reference sequence). The CDR3 DNA follows: TGTGCCAGCAGCTTTGGCAGGATGGGAAAGACCCAGTACTTC. Translating gives CASSFGRMGKTQYF.

The CDR3 DNA reads as TGTGCCTGGAGTGTCAGCGGTAGCTCCTACGAGCAGTACTTC. Translating gives CAWSVSGSSYEQYF. V usage is TRBV30 and J usage is TRBJ2-5, with D possibly being TRBD2 (5 bases). The J call is in doubt because the DNA end fits TRBJ2-7 better. The CDR3 has 14 amino acids. CDR1 GTSNPN and CDR2 SVGIG come from the germline V gene (reference sequence).

The rearrangement joins TRBV6-2 or TRBV6-3 to TRBJ1-1; a weak D match, TRBD1 (6 bases). The V end was cut by 7 bases, the J end by 6 bases, with 18 bases between. Germline V gives CDR1 MNHEY, CDR2 SVGEGT. This CDR3 has 14 amino acids. The CDR3 nucleotides are TGTGCCAGCAATCCCGGACAGACCAACCCTGAAGCTTTCTTT. This codes for CASNPGQTNPEAFF.

This clonotype was seen a handful of times. In nucleotides, the CDR3 is TGTGCCAGTAGTAAGACAGGGCAGTGGGGAGAGACCCAGTACTTC. The encoded protein is CASSKTGQWGETQYF. The chain employs TRBV19 and TRBJ2-5; TRBD1 aligns across 7 bases. The CDR3 loop spans 15 amino acids. Germline loops: CDR1 LNHDA, CDR2 SQIVND (reference sequence). V was pared by 4 bases and J by 4 bases, with 9 bases of the junction left unmatched.

This clonotype has only a few counts. This chain links TRBV7-9 with TRBJ1-4; the D is unclear. V was shortened by 5 bases and J by 6 bases, with 19 bases between the two germline ends. Per the germline V gene, CDR1 is SEHNR and CDR2 is FQNEAQ (reference sequence). The CDR3 extends over 16 amino acids. CDR3 in amino acids: CASSPSWRPGDEKLFF. CDR3 bases: TGTGCCAGCAGCCCCTCGTGGAGACCGGGAGATGAAAAACTGTTTTTT.

The rearrangement joins TRBV10-3 to TRBJ1-4; 7 positions match TRBD1. With 4 bases clipped from V and 8 bases from J, the junction kept 4 bases outside the gene matches. The CDR3 contains 13 residues. In germline, CDR1 is ENHRY, CDR2 SYGVKD. The CDR3 protein is CAISGDSLEKLFF. CDR3 DNA: TGTGCCATCAGTGGGGACAGTTTAGAAAAACTGTTTTTT.